The clone carrying this T cell receptor (beta chain) was counted at least ten times. Germline-derived CDR1 and CDR2 are SQVTM and ANQGSEA. CDR3 length: 13 amino acids. Trimming removed 8 bases at V and 2 bases at J, with 14 bases between. These data come from a study of T cells after yellow fever vaccination. Study background: The authors prepared low-cell-number fractions using SMART-Seq v4 Ultra Low Input.

Universal primer sites and UMIs were introduced during 5'RACE template-switching synthesis of TCR cDNA. Using its own MiXCR run on the 5' RACE reads, TCRdb lists one record per CDR3 protein. The table has about 300,000 distinct CDR3 sequences, approximately 10% seen once. Here the sequenced sample was CD4+ T cells sorted from PBMCs, taken 5 days after the yellow fever booster vaccination. This sequence joins TRBV29-1 and TRBJ2-3; D is uncertain. The TCR comes from a man in his late teens or twenties who received the YFV17D yellow fever vaccine. The CDR3 DNA reads as TGCAGCTACGCTAGGCGGCTCACAGATACGCAGTATTTT. It is translated as CSYARRLTDTQYF.